This T cell receptor (beta chain) was sequenced in a study of T cell repertoires in cytomegalovirus infection. Study context: A matching HLA type, together with CMV infection, was signaled by public TCR beta signatures. Study-wide findings and caveats: Clonotypes of TCR beta that were HLA-C-restricted and CMV-specific dominated the ex vivo response. Cumulative public TCR beta family frequency identified carriers of CMV plus the relevant HLA.

MiXCR, run by TCRdb on the reads, gives a single entry per CDR3 protein. This table holds some 77,000 distinct CDR3 sequences, around 3.4% found once. Ten or more counts support this clonotype. Its cognate antigen is unknown. The CDR3 has 14 residues. Germline CDR1 reads DFQATT; CDR2 reads SNEGSKA (reference sequence). V was pared by 0 bases and J by 4 bases, with 10 bases between. The genes are TRBV20-1 and TRBJ1-5, with D maybe TRBD1 (5 bases). The specimen sequenced was PBMCs. The source of this sequence is a human donor in good health (CMV status not recorded). Some clones in this sample may be carry-over from other donors' samples. CDR3 residues: CSAREGEPNQPQHF. The CDR3 nucleotides read TGCAGTGCTAGAGAGGGGGAGCCTAATCAGCCCCAGCATTTT.